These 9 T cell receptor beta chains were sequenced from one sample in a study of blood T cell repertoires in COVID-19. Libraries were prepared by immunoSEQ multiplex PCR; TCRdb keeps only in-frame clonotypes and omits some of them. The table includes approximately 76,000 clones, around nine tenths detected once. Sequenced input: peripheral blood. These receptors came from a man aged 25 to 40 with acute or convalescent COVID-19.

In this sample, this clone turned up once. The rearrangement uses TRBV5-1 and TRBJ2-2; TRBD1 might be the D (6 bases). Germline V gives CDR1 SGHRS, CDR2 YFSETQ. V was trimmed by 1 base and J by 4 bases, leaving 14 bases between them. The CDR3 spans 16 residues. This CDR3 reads CASSLYLTGLTGELFF. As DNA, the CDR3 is TGCGCCAGCAGCTTGTATCTAACAGGGCTCACCGGGGAGCTGTTTTTT.

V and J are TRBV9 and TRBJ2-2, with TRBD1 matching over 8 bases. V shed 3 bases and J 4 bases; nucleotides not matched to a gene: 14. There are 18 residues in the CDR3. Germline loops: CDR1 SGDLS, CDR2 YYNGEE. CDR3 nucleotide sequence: TGTGCCAGCAGCGCAACGCCCCTGGGGCAGGGGGCCACCGGGGAGCTGTTTTTT. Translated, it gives CASSATPLGQGATGELFF.

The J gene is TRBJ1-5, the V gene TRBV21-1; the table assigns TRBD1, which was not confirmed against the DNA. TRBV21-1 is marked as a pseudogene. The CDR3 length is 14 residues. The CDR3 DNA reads TGTGCCAGCAGCAAGTCAGGCGGCAATCAGCCCCAGCATTTT. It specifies CASSKSGGNQPQHF.

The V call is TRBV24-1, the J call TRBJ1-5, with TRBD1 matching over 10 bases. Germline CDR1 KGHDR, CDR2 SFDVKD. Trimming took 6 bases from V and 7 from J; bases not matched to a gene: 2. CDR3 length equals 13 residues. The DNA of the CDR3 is TGTGCCACCAGTCGGACAGGGGGACAGCCCCAGCATTTT. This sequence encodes CATSRTGGQPQHF.

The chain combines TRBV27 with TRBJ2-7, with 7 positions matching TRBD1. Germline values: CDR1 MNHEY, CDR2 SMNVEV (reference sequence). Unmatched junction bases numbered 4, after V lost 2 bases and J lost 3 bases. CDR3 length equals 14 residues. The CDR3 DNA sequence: TGTGCCAGCAGTTTACGCCCAGGGGGCTACGAGCAGTACTTC. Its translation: CASSLRPGGYEQYF.

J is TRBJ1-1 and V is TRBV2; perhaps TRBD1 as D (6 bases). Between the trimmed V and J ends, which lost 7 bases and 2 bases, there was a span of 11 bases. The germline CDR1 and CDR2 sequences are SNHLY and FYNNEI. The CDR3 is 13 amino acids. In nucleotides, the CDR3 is TGTGCCAGCAATAGACAGGCTAACACTGAAGCTTTCTTT. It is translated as CASNRQANTEAFF.

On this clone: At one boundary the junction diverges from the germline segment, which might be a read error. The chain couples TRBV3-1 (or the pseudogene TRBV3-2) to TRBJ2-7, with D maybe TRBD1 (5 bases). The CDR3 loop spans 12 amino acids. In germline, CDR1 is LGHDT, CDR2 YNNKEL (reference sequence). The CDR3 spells CASSQSKSQQDF. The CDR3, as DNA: TGTGCCAGCAGCCAAAGTAAATCACAACAGGACTTC.

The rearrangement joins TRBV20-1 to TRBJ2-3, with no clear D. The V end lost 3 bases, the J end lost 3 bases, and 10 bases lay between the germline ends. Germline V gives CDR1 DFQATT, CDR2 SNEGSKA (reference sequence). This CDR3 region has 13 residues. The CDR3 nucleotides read TGCAGTGCTAGTTATGCGAGAACAGATACGCAGTATTTT. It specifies CSASYARTDTQYF.

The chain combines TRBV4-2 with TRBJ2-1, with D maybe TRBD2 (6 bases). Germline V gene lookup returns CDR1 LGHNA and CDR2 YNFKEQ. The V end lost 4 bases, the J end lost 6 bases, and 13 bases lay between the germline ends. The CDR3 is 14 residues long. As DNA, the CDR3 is TGTGCCAGCAGCCGACGGGTGGGGGGCAATGAGCAGTTCTTC. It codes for CASSRRVGGNEQFF.